This TCR beta chain was recovered during a study of cytomegalovirus exposure and HLA in healthy donors (dated by TCRdb to 2015 to 2018). Study-level background: In an earlier analysis of approximately 640 of the donors, 276 Gb of sequence data and 100 million or so unique TCR beta sequences from about 179 million T cells were reported. Roughly 310 gigabases of sequencing data and tens of millions of unique TCR sequences were included in an early release covering several hundred HLA-typed donors. Of the 300 to 450 genotyped donors, approximately 81% were placed in the genetic ancestry cluster associated with self-reported Caucasian donors. The study aimed to test whether signatures of past pathogen exposure could be identified by cataloging public T cell receptors. The T cell repertoires of 700 or so subjects were profiled by immunosequencing and related to cytomegalovirus serostatus. Along with the roughly 700-subject first cohort, a separate validation cohort of over a hundred different subjects was used. To predict cytomegalovirus infection status, the study brought together high-throughput TCR immunosequencing, statistical association of individual TCRs with disease status, and machine learning. A later analysis re-examined previously published TCR beta repertoires from just over 650 donors and added high-resolution HLA genotyping to investigate patterns of TCR occurrence. Rather than using new phenotypic data, the later analysis identified candidate immune exposures from TCR beta sequences and from how often those sequences occurred across donors. In an earlier analysis of over 550 of the donors, high-throughput TCR beta sequencing was used to judge whether each TCR beta V gene segment behaved as functional or pseudogenic. Donor age, sex, ethnicity and CMV serostatus were collected together with the repertoire data. A later genetic analysis took genome-wide SNP genotypes for about 55% of the 666 donors and used that subset as a discovery cohort. All discovery cohort repertoires had been generated using a single sequencing platform. HLA typing covered class I and class II loci at four-digit resolution. Typing coverage differed by locus: A, B, C, DRB1 and DQB1 were typed in roughly 620-640 donors, DQA1 in roughly 500, DPA1 in roughly 590, and DPB1 in approximately 450. Roughly five DR-DQ haplotypes were treated as single units for association and clustering because of strong linkage in the cohort. On average, approximately 250,000 unique TCR beta nucleotide sequences were sequenced per donor among a few hundred genotyped donors of the cohort, with roughly 18% of those sequences being non-productive. Points the paper makes about the study in general: Compared with equally common non-associated chains, HLA-associated TCR beta chains in a later analysis were more clonally expanded and had lower generation probabilities. In a later analysis, most CMV-associated TCR beta chains were found to appear HLA-restricted, with HLA associations seemingly driven largely by CMV exposure. The study gave a list of about 160 TCR beta chains associated with cytomegalovirus. In a later genetic analysis, fewer N-insertions in productive TCRs were reported among donors in an Asian-associated ancestry cluster than the roughly 700-donor mean. Assigning TCR associations to individual alleles was difficult when HLA alleles, especially DR and DQ, strongly co-occurred. Specific HLA alleles were associated with 15,000 to 20,000 TCR beta sequences at a false discovery rate of 0.05 in a later analysis. This cohort had only TCR beta chains sequenced, and the lack of alpha or paired-chain data limited which features could be detected. The classifier was reported to diagnose cytomegalovirus status with high specificity and sensitivity in both the original and validation cohorts. Linkage disequilibrium might explain the correlated functional status among segregating V segments, but an unknown experimental factor could not be excluded. The authors suggested that the approach could potentially be generalized to other disease states and immunological phenotypes. Because counts were too low, about 18 rarely observed V segments, including chromosome 9 orphons, were excluded from the earlier analysis of 587 of the donors. The 87-base-pair reads could not distinguish some IMGT-functional V segments, including TRBV6-2 and TRBV6-3, so those segments were excluded. Because some donors lacked HLA typing at each locus, the association tests relied only on the typed subset. A cluster of highly shared sequence variants was judged likely to represent a technical artifact of the sequencing pipeline. In a later analysis, TCR association rates were found to vary across HLA loci, with the most associated TCRs seen for DRB1 alleles and the fewest for HLA-C alleles. The only immune exposure information available for the cohort was CMV serostatus. In a later analysis, several top co-occurrence clusters were reported to appear linked to parvovirus B19, influenza, CMV and Epstein-Barr virus. In an earlier analysis of some 640 of the donors, most TCR beta V segments were observed in productive rearrangements about 90% or about 30% of the time, broadly matching IMGT annotations. Most TCR sequences were observed very rarely across donors, whereas some public TCRs were present in many individuals. In a later genetic analysis, a missense DCLRE1C variant was associated with V-gene and J-gene trimming of TCR beta chains, and the association was replicated in an independent cohort. The presence/absence analyses assumed that sequencing depth was roughly uniform across donors, and that assumption may not be true. A further reported finding was that TCR beta sequences accurately predicted the HLA-A and HLA-B alleles for most subjects in the first cohort. In vitro tests confirmed that a few of the cytomegalovirus-associated TCR beta chains recognize cytomegalovirus antigens.

The cohort was made up of roughly 670 healthy bone marrow donors. All cohort members were sampled while nominally healthy, although unrecorded immune exposures were likely present. The donor tested CMV seropositive, placing the donor among the 250 to 350 seropositive members of the cohort. A peripheral blood sample was provided by each donor, and peripheral blood mononuclear cells were used for TCR beta sequencing. Genomic DNA was extracted from the blood cell samples with the Qiagen DNeasy Blood Extraction Kit. CDR1 and CDR2, per the germline V gene (reference sequence), are MNHEY and SMNVEV. At the junction V is shortened by 0 bases and J by 5 bases, with 18 bases in between. Its CDR3 holds 17 amino acids, cysteine through phenylalanine. Solely the CDR3 DNA is kept, with 51 bases framed from the first base. A word on this clone: Its antigen remains undetermined. No base quality values were provided; no much bigger clone lies one nucleotide off.

Libraries were constructed by the immunoSEQ multiplex PCR assay. For the multiplex PCR, a mixture combining 60 forward primers for TCR Vbeta segments and 13 reverse primers for TCR Jbeta segments was used. A multiplex PCR assay on genomic DNA amplified the CDR3 region of rearranged TCR beta genes. On the Illumina HiSeq System, the amplified TCR beta libraries were sequenced as 87-base-pair reads. On the authors' methods: A later analysis counted tens of millions of unique TCR beta chains across the 640 or so repertoires, and some 12 million of these chains were shared by at least two donors. A nearest-neighbor algorithm error-corrected the raw reads and collapsed the reads into unique sequences, merging closely related sequences to remove PCR and sequencing errors. Alignment of CDR3 sequences to IMGT reference sequences was used to assign V, D and J gene segments. For a sequence to be retained, a match of at least six nucleotides was required to both a V gene segment and a J gene segment. Rearrangements were called productive when the CDR3 lacked stop codons and stayed in frame with V and J; all others were non-productive. CDR3 was defined by IMGT convention, running from the second conserved V-encoded cysteine to the conserved J-encoded phenylalanine. The earlier analysis of fewer than 700 of the donors excluded sequences that lacked an unambiguous match to a single V gene segment. In an earlier analysis of several hundred of the donors, V segments were called functional above 56.7% productive rearrangements and were called segregating when the between-donor standard deviation exceeded 5%. A statistical classification framework was built to diagnose cytomegalovirus status from the catalog of TCR beta chain sequences. In a later analysis, V and J genes were assigned by comparing TCR nucleotide sequences against IMGT/GENE-DB human TR gene sequences. A later analysis assigned CDR3 sequences and most-parsimonious VDJ recombination scenarios with the TCRdist pipeline. A later analysis defined each TCR beta chain by its CDR3 amino acid sequence plus V-gene family, and excluded reads lacking a unique V-gene family. A later analysis removed 592 highly shared, low-generation-probability nucleotide sequences to deal with suspected cross-contamination and a sequencing artifact. For each public chain, a later analysis derived a clonal expansion index from normalized ranks of inferred template counts within each repertoire. In a later analysis, generation probabilities were computed with a VDJ recombination model fitted to out-of-frame rearrangements, and the resulting probabilities were checked against IGoR. In a later analysis, hypergeometric tests were used to score TCR-TCR, TCR-HLA and TCR-CMV co-occurrence, with a repertoire-size bias correction applied to TCR pairs. In a later analysis, false discovery rates were estimated by permuting HLA or CMV assignments 20 times. In a later analysis, co-occurring TCRs were grouped with DBSCAN, and TCRdist sequence similarity was added when clustering was performed within HLA-allele-positive subsets. Co-occurrence clustering excluded repertoires with fewer than 30,000 or more than 120,000 public chains, plus five with anomalous nucleotide sharing. Not all clones reach the TCRdb copy of this immuneACCESS table, which keeps in-frame sequences only. Checked studies attribute under half of the gap to unresolved V genes and leave the rest unexplained. The V and J calls and clone size were taken over from that table, and D and trimming were inferred from the DNA. Across this sample there are some 150,000 clones, with approximately 80% seen only once. The top ten clonotypes cover 3% to 4.5% of the sample.

What was sequenced was PBMCs. The sequence is built from TRBV27 and TRBJ2-3; matching of 5 bases hints at TRBD2 as the D gene. This receptor was identified in a man younger than 45 in good health and CMV-seropositive. Here the CDR3 is given as CASSLSDGPGTGDTQYF. The DNA reads as follows: TGTGCCAGCAGTTTATCTGACGGCCCGGGAACGGGAGATACGCAGTATTTT.